This TCR beta chain was captured in a study of Graves' ophthalmopathy and Graves' hyperthyroidism. The wider study: Untreated patients at initial diagnosis provided peripheral blood. General study points: Progression of ophthalmopathy was predicted by the model with roughly 68% sensitivity and less than 85% specificity.

From RNA, the CDR3 regions of TCR beta chains were amplified and sequenced. The workflow started with a first-round RT-PCR run with HTBI primers and then moved on to a second-round multiplex PCR. Each CDR3 protein gets one entry after TCRdb re-called the multiplex PCR reads with MiXCR. This table holds about 210,000 distinct CDR3 sequences, around 28% found once. Ten or more counts support this clonotype. Its matching antigen is unknown. This TCR was sampled from a man aged 45-65 years with Graves' ophthalmopathy. Sample: peripheral blood.

CDR3 nucleotide sequence: TGTGCCAGCAGCTTAGCAGGACTAACGGTCGAGCAGTACTTC. It codes for CASSLAGLTVEQYF. This chain connects TRBV7-9 to TRBJ2-7, with D tentatively TRBD2 (6 bases). Germline-derived CDR1 and CDR2 are SEHNR and FQNEAQ (reference sequence). With 0 bases removed from V and 6 bases from J, the gap between germline ends came to 12 bases. The CDR3 runs 14 residues.